The 31 T cell receptor beta chains listed next were all sequenced from one sample in a study of blood T cell repertoires in COVID-19. Generated by immunoSEQ multiplex PCR, the TCRdb table keeps only in-frame clones and is missing some. The repertoire has fewer than 300,000 clones, 90% to 95% of them found once; the top ten carry 2% to 2.5%. The sample taken for sequencing was peripheral blood. These receptors were obtained from a woman aged 25 to 39 with COVID-19, enrolled during active disease.

V usage is TRBV18 and J usage is TRBJ2-1; 8 nucleotides align to TRBD1. From germline, CDR1 is KGHSH and CDR2 LQKENI. The V segment lost 5 bases and the J segment 0 bases; nucleotides outside the gene matches: 21. The CDR3 is 21 amino acids. CDR3 residues: CASSIVGVRDRSISSYNEQFF. The DNA of the CDR3 is TGTGCCAGCTCAATTGTTGGGGTTAGGGACAGGTCAATCAGCTCCTACAATGAGCAGTTCTTC.

This clone was found once. The genes are TRBV14 and TRBJ2-2; perhaps TRBD1 as D (7 bases). Germline V gene data show CDR1 as SGHDN and CDR2 as FVKESK. The CDR3 consists of 17 residues. The ends were cut back, 3 bases at V and 0 bases at J, with 14 bases in the middle. The CDR3 sequence is CASSQPAGTANTGELFF. The CDR3 coding sequence is TGTGCCAGCAGCCAGCCGGCGGGGACAGCGAACACCGGGGAGCTGTTTTTT.

This chain connects TRBV28 to TRBJ1-5; a weak D match, TRBD1 (5 bases). The CDR3 covers 20 residues. Germline-derived CDR1 and CDR2 are MDHEN and SYDVKM. The V and J ends lost 7 bases and 2 bases respectively, with 30 bases between them. CDR3 sequence (DNA): TGTGCCAGCAAACCACTCTCAGGTAGGGGCGGCGTGACCGGCAATCAGCCCCAGCATTTT. This encodes CASKPLSGRGGVTGNQPQHF.

The chain couples TRBV29-1 to TRBJ2-5, with 11 bases matching TRBD2. The CDR3 has 16 residues. Germline loops: CDR1 SQVTM, CDR2 ANQGSEA. Trimming removed 2 bases from V and 0 bases from J; junction bases left unmatched: 5. CDR3 residues: CSVEKGLAAYQETQYF. CDR3 coding DNA: TGCAGCGTTGAAAAGGGACTAGCGGCGTACCAAGAGACCCAGTACTTC.

Here the CDR3 reads CASRDRGFGYTF. DNA for the CDR3: TGTGCCAGCAGAGACAGGGGGTTTGGCTACACCTTC. The chain combines TRBV6-5 with TRBJ1-2; 9 bases line up with TRBD1. V gave up 6 bases and J gave up 7 bases; unmatched junction bases: 3. The CDR3 runs 12 residues. The germline V gene encodes CDR1 MNHEY and CDR2 SVGAGI.

This clone was seen only once. The rearrangement links TRBV20-1 to TRBJ2-6; D uncertain. V lost 3 bases and J lost 2, with 14 bases in between. CDR1 and CDR2 (germline): DFQATT, SNEGSKA (reference sequence). This CDR3 has 16 residues. CDR3 region: CSASRYSLTGANVLTF. The CDR3 nucleotides are TGCAGTGCTAGTAGGTACAGTTTAACTGGGGCCAACGTCCTGACTTTC.

This chain joins TRBV19 and TRBJ2-7; 13 bases map to TRBD2. CDR1 LNHDA and CDR2 SQIVND come from the germline V gene (reference sequence). V trimming: 1 base; J trimming: 5 bases; junction bases outside the gene matches: 8. The CDR3 contains 17 residues. Here the CDR3 reads CASSIGTSGSAENEQYF. CDR3 DNA sequence: TGTGCCAGTAGTATAGGGACTAGCGGGAGCGCGGAGAACGAGCAGTACTTC.

The chain carries TRBV2 and TRBJ1-1, with 8 bases matching TRBD1. CDR1 is SNHLY, CDR2 FYNNEI, per germline. J lost 5 bases, V lost 2 bases, and 4 bases had no gene match. The CDR3 has 14 amino acids. Written as DNA, the CDR3 is TGTGCCAGCAGTGAACAGGGGGCGCGAACTGAAGCTTTCTTT. It encodes CASSEQGARTEAFF.

The rearrangement uses TRBV19 and TRBJ1-5; 8 bases agree with TRBD1. This CDR3 region has 14 residues. Trimming at V came to 7 bases and at J to 6 bases, leaving 8 bases not matched to a gene. Germline CDR1 reads LNHDA; CDR2 reads SQIVND (reference sequence). The CDR3 loop reads CASKADREGQPQHF. The CDR3 DNA follows: TGTGCCAGTAAGGCGGACAGGGAAGGTCAGCCCCAGCATTTT. The full variable domain, its missing parts supplied by reference TRBV19 and TRBJ1-5, is DGGITQSPKYLFRKEGQNVTLSCEQNLNHDAMYWYRQDPGQGLRLIYYSQIVNDFQKGDIAEGYSVSREKKESFPLTVTSAQKNPTAFYLCASKADREGQPQHFGDGTRLSIL.

The V and J genes are TRBV2 and TRBJ2-1, with 14 bases fitting TRBD2. The trim removed 5 bases at V and 8 bases at J, leaving 8 bases unmatched. From germline, CDR1 is SNHLY and CDR2 FYNNEI. CDR3 length: 16 residues. CDR3 sequence reads: CASSLGLAGVVDEQFF. CDR3 bases: TGTGCCAGCAGTCTGGGACTAGCGGGAGTTGTGGATGAGCAGTTCTTC.

The V and J genes are TRBV28 and TRBJ1-4; 9 bases match TRBD1. This CDR3 has 15 residues. The trim removed 4 bases at V and 8 bases at J, leaving 8 bases unmatched. The germline V gene has CDR1 MDHEN and CDR2 SYDVKM. The CDR3 sequence: CASSSTTGGREKLFF. The CDR3 region has the DNA TGTGCCAGCAGTTCCACGACAGGGGGACGAGAAAAACTGTTTTTT. Complete variable domain (other parts from reference TRBV28 and TRBJ1-4): DVKVTQSSRYLVKRTGEKVFLECVQDMDHENMFWYRQDPGLGLRLIYFSYDVKMKEKGDIPEGYSVSREKKERFSLILESASTNQTSMYLCASSSTTGGREKLFFGSGTQLSVL.

The chain combines TRBV24-1 with TRBJ1-6; maybe TRBD1 (6 bases). The CDR3 totals 15 residues. Germline V gene lookup returns CDR1 KGHDR and CDR2 SFDVKD. The V and J ends lost 9 bases and 9 bases respectively, with 20 bases between them. The CDR3 DNA is TGTGCCACCCAAGGGACACAGGGCCGAAGTTCACCCCTCCACTTT. It translates to CATQGTQGRSSPLHF.

This chain connects TRBV2 to TRBJ1-5, with D unresolved. Trimming took off 6 bases at V and 3 bases at J, with 15 bases between the two ends. In germline, CDR1 is SNHLY, CDR2 FYNNEI. This CDR3 spans 15 amino acids. The CDR3 DNA sequence: TGTGCCAGCAGGTTGGAAGGAGTACTCAATCAGCCCCAGCATTTT. Amino acids: CASRLEGVLNQPQHF.

The chain joins TRBV19 to TRBJ1-1; 8 bases align to TRBD1. Germline CDR1 is LNHDA and CDR2 is SQIVND (reference sequence). J gave up 1 base and V 6 bases, and 4 bases lay outside the gene matches. This CDR3 contains 14 residues. In nucleotides, the CDR3 is TGTGCCAGTAGGAGACAGGGGCAGAACACTGAAGCTTTCTTT. Translating gives CASRRQGQNTEAFF.

J is TRBJ1-4 and V is TRBV18; TRBD1 agrees at 9 bases. The CDR3 length is 15 residues. Losses at the gene ends were 3 bases for V and 3 bases for J; bases not matched to a gene: 2. The V gene's germline CDR1 is KGHSH and CDR2 LQKENI. The CDR3 reads CASSPRTGANEKLFF. The CDR3 DNA reads TGTGCCAGCTCACCCCGGACAGGGGCTAATGAAAAACTGTTTTTT.

The genes are TRBV11-2 and TRBJ2-1; D possibly corresponds to TRBD1 (5 bases). This CDR3 has 15 residues. Trimming shortened V by 1 base and J by 4 bases, and 11 bases separated the two germline ends. Per the germline V gene, CDR1 is SGHAT and CDR2 is FQNNGV. The CDR3 protein is CASSLGWGDYNEQFF. The CDR3 DNA reads TGTGCCAGCAGCTTAGGGTGGGGCGATTACAATGAGCAGTTCTTC.

The chain combines TRBV5-1 with TRBJ2-3, with TRBD1 matching over 8 bases. The junction had 4 bases not matched to a gene; V was cut back by 2 bases and J by 2 bases. Germline lookup yields CDR1 SGHRS and CDR2 YFSETQ. The CDR3 runs to 15 residues. The CDR3: CASSLSDRATDTQYF. CDR3 in DNA: TGCGCCAGCAGCTTATCGGACAGGGCCACAGATACGCAGTATTTT.

The J gene is TRBJ1-2, the V gene TRBV16; D is unresolved. The germline V gene encodes CDR1 KGHSY and CDR2 FQNENV. The V end lost 0 bases, the J end lost 6 bases, and 5 bases lay between the germline ends. This CDR3 is built from 12 residues. CDR3 DNA: TGTGCCAGCAGCCAATCACACAATGGCTACACCTTC. The encoded protein is CASSQSHNGYTF.

This clone came up once. The chain recombines TRBV19 with TRBJ2-1; a weak D match, TRBD2 (5 bases). The V end was cut by 4 bases, the J end by 8 bases, with 12 bases between. The CDR3 covers 13 residues. Germline V gene data show CDR1 as LNHDA and CDR2 as SQIVND (reference sequence). The CDR3 nucleotides read TGTGCCAGTAGTAGGGAGAGGAACTATGAGCAGTTCTTC. Its translation is CASSRERNYEQFF.

CDR3 coding DNA: TGTGCCAGCAGCTTTTCCGCCTACGAGCAGTACTTC. The encoded protein is CASSFSAYEQYF. This sequence joins TRBV11-1 and TRBJ2-7; no clear D gene. The V gene's germline CDR1 is SGHAT and CDR2 FQDESV (reference sequence). The CDR3 covers 12 residues. The V gene lost 3 bases and the J gene lost 2 bases, with 5 bases spanning the gap.

This clone was seen repeatedly, ten times or more. The V gene is TRBV18, the J gene TRBJ1-1; no clear D. Germline-derived CDR1 and CDR2 are KGHSH and LQKENI. Trimming shortened V by 2 bases and J by 8 bases, and 6 bases separated the two germline ends. The CDR3 spans 11 residues. Written as DNA, the CDR3 is TGTGCCAGCTCACCAGGAGCAGAAGCTTTCTTT. Its protein is CASSPGAEAFF.

V usage is TRBV2 and J usage is TRBJ2-2; 9 bases line up with TRBD2. The germline V gene encodes CDR1 SNHLY and CDR2 FYNNEI. This CDR3 contains 15 residues. V trimming: 1 base; J trimming: 6 bases; junction bases outside the gene matches: 3. CDR3 nucleotides: TGTGCCAGCAGTGAAGAAAGCGGGAGGCCCGGGGAGCTGTTTTTT. Amino acid sequence: CASSEESGRPGELFF.

The chain carries TRBV7-3 and TRBJ2-1; D might be TRBD2 (5 bases). Trimming stripped 5 bases from V and 2 bases from J, with 13 bases between. The CDR3 sequence is 15 residues long. Germline V gene lookup returns CDR1 SGHTA and CDR2 FQGTGA. The CDR3 DNA is TGTGCCAGCAGCGACTACGACAAGCCCTACAATGAGCAGTTCTTC. It is translated as CASSDYDKPYNEQFF.

J is TRBJ2-1 and V is TRBV5-6; TRBD2 might be the D (6 bases). Germline V CDR1 and CDR2: SGHDT, YYEEEE. The CDR3 is 14 residues long. Between the trimmed V and J ends, which lost 2 bases and 6 bases, there was a span of 12 bases. CDR3 sequence (DNA): TGTGCCAGCAGCTTATGGGGCGGGACCAATGAGCAGTTCTTC. Its protein is CASSLWGGTNEQFF.

The J gene is TRBJ2-1, the V gene TRBV23-1, with unresolved D. TRBV23-1 is identified as an open reading frame with a role that is uncertain. This CDR3 spans 15 amino acids. The V end lost 6 bases, the J end lost 1 base, and 13 bases lay between the germline ends. CDR3 loop: CASSKHQVSYNEQFF. The CDR3 nucleotides read TGCGCCAGCAGCAAACACCAGGTATCCTACAATGAGCAGTTCTTC.

V gene TRBV6-5 combines with J gene TRBJ2-3; no definite D call. Per germline, CDR1 MNHEY and CDR2 SVGAGI. V was cut by 5 bases and J by 2 bases, with 8 bases left in between. There are 13 residues in the CDR3. CDR3 in DNA: TGTGCCAGCAGTACACAAGACACAGATACGCAGTATTTT. Protein sequence: CASSTQDTDTQYF.

The chain uses TRBV10-3 and TRBJ1-1; 7 bases fit TRBD1. V gave up 2 bases and J gave up 0 bases; unmatched junction bases: 12. Germline CDR1 and CDR2: ENHRY and SYGVKD. The CDR3 spans 18 residues. The CDR3 reads CAISERYTPGTVNTEAFF. The CDR3 nucleotides read TGTGCCATCAGTGAGAGATACACTCCCGGGACAGTGAACACTGAAGCTTTCTTT.

The gene calls are TRBV19 and TRBJ2-7; 7 nucleotides line up with TRBD2. Per germline, CDR1 LNHDA and CDR2 SQIVND (reference sequence). V lost 3 bases to trimming and J lost 7 bases; unmatched junction nucleotides: 3. This CDR3 region has 12 residues. The CDR3 sequence: CASSMPGGEQYF. The DNA for the CDR3 is TGTGCCAGTAGTATGCCGGGGGGAGAGCAGTACTTC.

The chain is built from TRBV5-6 and TRBJ1-3; D not resolved. Germline V gene sequence: CDR1 SGHDT, CDR2 YYEEEE. The CDR3 is 15 amino acids. V was trimmed by 0 bases and J by 0 bases, leaving 7 bases between them. CDR3 residues: CASSLVGSSGNTIYF. In DNA form, the CDR3 reads TGTGCCAGCAGCTTGGTGGGGAGCTCTGGAAACACCATATATTTT.

CDR3 region: CASSPSRTGLNTEAFF. CDR3 DNA: TGTGCCAGCTCCCCCTCTAGGACAGGGTTGAACACTGAAGCTTTCTTT. The chain is built from TRBV18 and TRBJ1-1; TRBD1 aligns across 8 bases. Germline-derived CDR1 and CDR2 are KGHSH and LQKENI. This CDR3 spans 16 amino acids. V trimming: 6 bases; J trimming: 0 bases; junction bases outside the gene matches: 9.

This rearrangement joins TRBV4-1 to TRBJ1-2; the match to TRBD1 covers 7 bases. CDR1 MGHRA and CDR2 YSYEKL come from the germline V gene. The V and J ends lost 5 bases and 3 bases, in that order; junction bases with no gene match: 9. This CDR3 has 15 amino acids. The CDR3 sequence is CASSSAMTGHYGYTF. The CDR3 DNA reads as TGCGCCAGCAGCAGCGCGATGACAGGGCACTATGGCTACACCTTC.